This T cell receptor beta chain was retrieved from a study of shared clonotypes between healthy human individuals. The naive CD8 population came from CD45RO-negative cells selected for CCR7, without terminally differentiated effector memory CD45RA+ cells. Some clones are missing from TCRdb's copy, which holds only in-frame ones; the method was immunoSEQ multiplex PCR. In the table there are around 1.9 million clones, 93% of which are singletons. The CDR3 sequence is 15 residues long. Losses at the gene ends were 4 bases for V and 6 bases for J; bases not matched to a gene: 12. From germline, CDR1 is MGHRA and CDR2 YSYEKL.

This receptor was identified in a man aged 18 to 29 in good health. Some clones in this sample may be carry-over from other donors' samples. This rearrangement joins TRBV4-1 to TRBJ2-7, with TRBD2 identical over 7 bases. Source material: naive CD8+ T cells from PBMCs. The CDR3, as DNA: TGCGCCAGCAGCCCTGTCGGACTAGTTACCGTCGAGCAGTACTTC. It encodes CASSPVGLVTVEQYF.